This entry lists 23 T cell receptor beta chains sequenced from one sample in a study of T cell responses to AZD1222 COVID-19 vaccine. The protocol was immunoSEQ multiplex PCR, while the TCRdb copy is restricted to in-frame clones and leaves out a portion. The sample includes roughly 85,000 clones, approximately 86% of them seen just once. The sequencing here drew on peripheral blood, taken on day 0 of MenACWY control vaccination. The receptors stem from an adult in good health.

The chain carries TRBV11-2 and TRBJ1-2; 7 nucleotides match TRBD1. The CDR3 is 13 amino acids. Germline CDR1 and CDR2: SGHAT and FQNNGV. The J segment lost 4 bases and the V segment lost 4 bases, leaving 3 bases of the junction unmatched. CDR3: CASSSTGTYGYTF. The DNA for the CDR3 is TGTGCCAGCAGCTCGACAGGGACCTATGGCTACACCTTC.

The chain combines TRBV4-2 with TRBJ1-1; perhaps TRBD1 as D (6 bases). This CDR3 has 15 amino acids. Trimming stripped 3 bases from V and 0 bases from J, with 11 bases between. From germline, CDR1 is LGHNA and CDR2 YNFKEQ. The CDR3 region is CASSQAGVVNTEAFF. The DNA of the CDR3 is TGTGCCAGCAGCCAGGCAGGGGTTGTGAACACTGAAGCTTTCTTT.

The chain joins TRBV6-2 or TRBV6-3 to TRBJ2-7; weak D call: TRBD2 (5 bases). Germline assignment: CDR1 MNHEY and CDR2 SVGEGT. This CDR3 is 13 amino acids long. The V and J ends lost 5 bases and 0 bases respectively, with 8 bases between them. CDR3 in DNA: TGTGCCAGCAGTCGGGGTACCTCCTACGAGCAGTACTTC. Its translation: CASSRGTSYEQYF.

This clone was counted a single time. The chain links TRBV2 to TRBJ2-3, with unresolved D. The CDR3 covers 12 residues. The germline gives CDR1 SNHLY, CDR2 FYNNEI. Trimming left V 7 bases short and J 7 bases short, with 12 bases between. DNA of the CDR3: TGTGCCAGCACCTTATTCCTAAATACGCAGTATTTT. This encodes CASTLFLNTQYF.

The chain recombines TRBV7-9 with TRBJ1-6; no firm D call. Germline CDR1 reads SEHNR; CDR2 reads FQNEAQ (reference sequence). Trimming took off 7 bases at V and 7 bases at J, with 14 bases between the two ends. The CDR3 runs 14 residues. The CDR3 loop reads CASTYVDENSPLHF. The DNA for the CDR3 is TGTGCCAGCACCTACGTAGATGAGAATTCACCCCTCCACTTT.

The rearrangement links TRBV4-3 to TRBJ2-6; D is perhaps TRBD1 or TRBD2 (5 bases each). The V gene's germline CDR1 is LGHNA and CDR2 YSLEER. V lost 1 base, J lost 4 bases, and 20 bases lay in between. This CDR3 has 19 amino acids. The CDR3 is CASSQGGTGPSSGANVLTF. For the CDR3, the DNA is TGCGCCAGCAGCCAAGGTGGGACGGGCCCATCGAGCGGGGCCAACGTCCTGACTTTC.

J is TRBJ2-3 and V is TRBV9, with 8 bases lining up with TRBD1. The CDR3 has 13 residues. V was clipped by 4 bases and J by 5 bases; unmatched bases: 3. Germline CDR1 reads SGDLS; CDR2 reads YYNGEE. The CDR3, as DNA: TGTGCCAGCAGCCCCGGACAGGGAGATACGCAGTATTTT. This encodes CASSPGQGDTQYF. Together with reference TRBV9 and TRBJ2-3, the CDR3 gives the full variable domain: DSGVTQTPKHLITATGQRVTLRCSPRSGDLSVYWYQQSLDQGLQFLIQYYNGEERAKGNILERFSAQQFPDLHSELNLSSLELGDSALYFCASSPGQGDTQYFGPGTRLTVL.

The chain uses TRBV6-1 and TRBJ1-2; D is unresolved. V gave up 2 bases and J gave up 3 bases, with 13 bases separating them. The germline CDR1 and CDR2 sequences are MNHNS and SASEGT. The CDR3 contains 15 residues. In DNA, the CDR3 is TGTGCCAGCAGTGAATTCGAGGGAACAGACTATGGCTACACCTTC. This translates into CASSEFEGTDYGYTF.

The chain employs TRBV7-6 and TRBJ2-1, with 10 bases aligning to TRBD2. The CDR3 totals 13 residues. The germline V gene has CDR1 SGHVS and CDR2 FNYEAQ. After removal of 1 base from V and 15 bases from J, the junction contained 6 bases not matched to a gene. The DNA of the CDR3 is TGTGCCAGCAGCTTAGAGCTAGCGGGGGCCGCGTTCTTC. Amino acids: CASSLELAGAAFF.

The count of this clone is one. The chain links TRBV30 to TRBJ1-2; 7 bases line up with TRBD1. The CDR3 length is 15 residues. The V gene end was trimmed by 0 bases and the J gene end by 6 bases; junction bases not matched to a gene: 10. The germline CDR1 and CDR2 sequences are GTSNPN and SVGIG (reference sequence). The CDR3, as DNA: TGTGCCTGGAGTGTAAGGCAGGGGGTATCTGATGGCTACACCTTC. Protein: CAWSVRQGVSDGYTF.

The chain links TRBV7-2 to TRBJ1-3; no firm D call. The CDR3 contains 15 residues. The germline V gene has CDR1 SGHTA and CDR2 FQGNSA. Trimming stripped 5 bases from V and 0 bases from J, with 11 bases between. The DNA for the CDR3 is TGTGCCAGCAGCGGAGACGGCCTCTCTGGAAACACCATATATTTT. This encodes CASSGDGLSGNTIYF.

This chain links TRBV7-9 with TRBJ1-5; TRBD1 aligns across 8 bases. The CDR3 contains 16 residues. CDR1 and CDR2 (germline): SEHNR, FQNEAQ (reference sequence). Trimming took 5 bases from V and 0 from J; bases not matched to a gene: 6. The CDR3: CASSASTGASNQPQHF. In nucleotides, the CDR3 is TGTGCCAGCAGCGCCTCGACAGGGGCTAGCAATCAGCCCCAGCATTTT.

There are a few counts of this clone. The J gene is TRBJ1-3, the V gene TRBV6-5; D unresolved. The CDR3 length is 14 residues. Between the trimmed V and J ends, which lost 7 bases and 0 bases, there was a span of 10 bases. Germline CDR1 is MNHEY and CDR2 is SVGAGI. Here the CDR3 reads CASNSLSSGNTIYF. Here the CDR3 DNA reads TGTGCCAGCAACTCCCTGAGCTCTGGAAACACCATATATTTT.

This chain links TRBV21-1 with TRBJ2-7; whether TRBD2, the table's D call, matches the DNA was not checked. TRBV21-1 is an annotated pseudogene. The CDR3 has 13 amino acids. The CDR3 sequence: CASSKRGSHEQYF. DNA for the CDR3: TGTGCCAGCAGCAAACGGGGGTCCCACGAGCAGTACTTC.

This chain links TRBV6-2 or TRBV6-3 with TRBJ2-2; D call uncertain. CDR1 MNHEY and CDR2 SVGEGT come from the germline V gene. The germline V and J ends were trimmed by 2 bases and 6 bases, with 7 bases remaining between them. This CDR3 region has 13 residues. In nucleotides, the CDR3 is TGTGCCAGCAGTTACGCGTACTCCGGGGAGCTGTTTTTT. This sequence encodes CASSYAYSGELFF.

The chain links TRBV30 to TRBJ1-5; D uncertain. Germline V lookup: CDR1 GTSNPN, CDR2 SVGIG (reference sequence). This CDR3 is built from 14 residues. Trimming shortened V by 0 bases and J by 7 bases, and 13 bases separated the two germline ends. This CDR3 is CAWSVGQRLQPQHF. The CDR3 bases are TGTGCCTGGAGTGTAGGGCAGCGTCTACAGCCCCAGCATTTT.

In this sample, this clone turned up a few times. The chain employs TRBV11-1 and TRBJ1-1; D unresolved. CDR3 size: 12 residues. V dropped 1 base and J dropped 7 bases, with 7 bases sitting between them. Germline V gene lookup returns CDR1 SGHAT and CDR2 FQDESV (reference sequence). The CDR3 protein is CASSLGLGEAFF. The DNA of the CDR3 is TGTGCCAGCAGCTTAGGGCTCGGTGAAGCTTTCTTT.

The V gene is TRBV5-4, the J gene TRBJ2-3, with 10 bases identical to TRBD2. The V segment lost 2 bases and the J segment 2 bases; nucleotides outside the gene matches: 5. Germline V CDR1 and CDR2: SGHNT, YYREEE (reference sequence). The CDR3 runs to 16 residues. This CDR3 is CASSLKSGGVTDTQYF. As DNA, the CDR3 is TGTGCCAGCAGCTTAAAAAGCGGGGGGGTCACAGATACGCAGTATTTT.

V is TRBV5-1 and J is TRBJ2-3; 9 nucleotides match TRBD2. Per germline, CDR1 SGHRS and CDR2 YFSETQ. The J segment lost 6 bases and the V segment lost 0 bases, leaving 5 bases of the junction unmatched. The CDR3 extends over 15 amino acids. The CDR3 reads CASSLVVSGGDTQYF. The CDR3 nucleotides read TGCGCCAGCAGCTTGGTTGTTAGCGGGGGCGATACGCAGTATTTT.

The J gene is TRBJ2-2, the V gene TRBV12-3 or TRBV12-4, with D perhaps matching TRBD1 (6 bases). With 8 bases removed from V and 8 bases from J, the gap between germline ends came to 9 bases. CDR3 length: 11 residues. The CDR3 DNA follows: TGTGCCAGCCCTCAGGGGGGGGAGCTGTTTTTT. Amino acids: CASPQGGELFF.

The chain employs TRBV18 and TRBJ2-7; D uncertain. This CDR3 is 13 amino acids long. Germline V lookup: CDR1 KGHSH, CDR2 LQKENI. V lost 3 bases and J 7 bases, leaving 13 bases between the germline ends. The CDR3 loop reads CASSPGVKREQYF. The CDR3 DNA is TGTGCCAGCTCACCGGGCGTGAAAAGAGAGCAGTACTTC.

V and J are TRBV19 and TRBJ1-6, with 10 bases that match TRBD1. CDR1 is LNHDA, CDR2 SQIVND, per germline (reference sequence). The CDR3 contains 15 residues. The V segment lost 5 bases and the J segment 6 bases; nucleotides outside the gene matches: 4. This CDR3 reads CASSPGTGVNSPLHF. CDR3 DNA sequence: TGTGCCAGTAGTCCCGGGACAGGGGTTAATTCACCCCTCCACTTT.

The chain is built from TRBV7-2 and TRBJ2-1; D uncertain. This CDR3 comprises 13 residues. The germline V gene has CDR1 SGHTA and CDR2 FQGNSA. The V gene lost 1 base and the J gene lost 9 bases, with 10 bases spanning the gap. CDR3 DNA: TGTGCCAGCAGCTTAGTCAGGTCGGGTGAGCAGTTCTTC. Amino acids: CASSLVRSGEQFF.